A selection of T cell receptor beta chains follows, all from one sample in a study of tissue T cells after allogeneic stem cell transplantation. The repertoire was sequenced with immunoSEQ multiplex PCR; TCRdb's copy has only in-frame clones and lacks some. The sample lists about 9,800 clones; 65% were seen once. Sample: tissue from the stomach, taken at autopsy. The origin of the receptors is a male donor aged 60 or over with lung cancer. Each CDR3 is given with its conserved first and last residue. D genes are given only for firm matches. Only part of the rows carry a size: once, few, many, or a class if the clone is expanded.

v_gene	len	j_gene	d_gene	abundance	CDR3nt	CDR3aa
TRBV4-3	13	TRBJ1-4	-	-	TGCGCCAGCAGCAAGGGGGCTAATGAAAAACTGTTTTTT	CASSKGANEKLFF
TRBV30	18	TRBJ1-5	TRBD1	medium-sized	TGTGCCTGGAGTGATTATAAACCGGACAGGGGAATTAATCAGCCCCAGCATTTT	CAWSDYKPDRGINQPQHF
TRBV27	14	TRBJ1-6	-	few	TGTGCCACCACGAAAGGCTCCTATAATTCACCCCTCCACTTT	CATTKGSYNSPLHF
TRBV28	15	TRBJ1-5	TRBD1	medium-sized	TGTGCCAGCAGACTCTCAGACAGGGGGAATCAGCCCCAGCATTTT	CASRLSDRGNQPQHF
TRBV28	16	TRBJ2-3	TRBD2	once	TGTGCCAGCAGTTCGGGACTAGCGGGAAACTCGCGGACGCAGTATTTT	CASSSGLAGNSRTQYF
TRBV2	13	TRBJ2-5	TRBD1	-	TGTGCCAGCAACGGACAGGGAACGGAGACCCAGTACTTC	CASNGQGTETQYF
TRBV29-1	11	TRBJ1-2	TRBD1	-	TGCAGCGTGCAGGGGGCGGCTGGCTACACCTTC	CSVQGAAGYTF
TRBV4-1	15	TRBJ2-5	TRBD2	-	TGCGCCAGCAGCCAAGAGGAGGGACTAGTTGAGACCCAGTACTTC	CASSQEEGLVETQYF
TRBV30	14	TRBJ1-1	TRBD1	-	TGTGCCTGGAACTTGGGACAGGTTGGCACTGAAGCTTTCTTT	CAWNLGQVGTEAFF
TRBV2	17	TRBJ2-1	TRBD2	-	TGTGCCAGCCGGGACAGGGGTCTAGCGGGAGGGGGCATTGAGCAGTTCTTC	CASRDRGLAGGGIEQFF
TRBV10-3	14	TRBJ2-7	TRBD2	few	TGTGCCATCCGGGGGGGGGACACGTCCTACGAGCAGTACTTC	CAIRGGDTSYEQYF
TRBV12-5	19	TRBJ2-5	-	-	TGTGCTAGTGGACTTCCTGGGACTGGGGCAGGGAGCGCCCGAGAGACCCAGTACTTC	CASGLPGTGAGSARETQYF
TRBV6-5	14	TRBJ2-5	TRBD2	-	TGTGCCAGCAGCAAGCGGGGGGGCCAGGAGACCCAGTACTTC	CASSKRGGQETQYF
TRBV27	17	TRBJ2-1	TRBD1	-	TGTGCCAGCACAACTTCACGACAGGGTCGATCCCACAATGAGCAGTTCTTC	CASTTSRQGRSHNEQFF
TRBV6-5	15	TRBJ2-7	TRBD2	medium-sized	TGTGCCAGCAGTTACTCGAGGCGGGAGGGGGCGGAGCAGTACTTC	CASSYSRREGAEQYF
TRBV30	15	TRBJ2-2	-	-	TGTGCCTGGATGTTTGGGCGGGCCGACACCGGGGAGCTGTTTTTT	CAWMFGRADTGELFF
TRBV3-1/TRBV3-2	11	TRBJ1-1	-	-	TGTGCCAGCAGCCAAGCAAAGATGGCTTTCTTT	CASSQAKMAFF
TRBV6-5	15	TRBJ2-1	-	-	TGTGCCAGCAGGCCCCAGAGGGGGGTCGACAATGAGCAGTTCTTC	CASRPQRGVDNEQFF
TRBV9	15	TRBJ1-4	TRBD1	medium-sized	TGTGCCAGCAGCGTAGGAGGGGGCGGATTGGGAAAACTGTTTTTT	CASSVGGGGLGKLFF
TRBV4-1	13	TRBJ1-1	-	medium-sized	TGCGCCAGCAGCCAACTCGAGGACACTGAAGCTTTCTTT	CASSQLEDTEAFF
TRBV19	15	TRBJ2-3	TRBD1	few	TGTGCCAGTAGTATTCTGGGACAGGGGACGTATACGCAGTATTTT	CASSILGQGTYTQYF
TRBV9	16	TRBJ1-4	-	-	TGTGCCAGCAGCCCGGAAAGAGGAGGACGTGGAGAAAAACTGTTTTTT	CASSPERGGRGEKLFF
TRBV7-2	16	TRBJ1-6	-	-	TGTGCCAGCAGCTTAGAAGAAGCAGGGACTAATTCACCCCTCCACTTT	CASSLEEAGTNSPLHF